The next 28 T cell receptor beta chains were all read from a single sample in a study of blood T cell repertoires in COVID-19 (dated by TCRdb to the early 2020s). The library was prepared using the immunoSEQ multiplex PCR assay. TCRdb limited this immuneACCESS table to in-frame rearrangements with V and J called. A share of clones is missing; checked studies link under half to unresolved V genes, and the rest is unexplained. Within this sample are 95,000 to 150,000 clones, with 79% of them counted one time only. Approximately 35% of the sample lies in the top ten. The sequencing sample was made of peripheral blood. The receptors were sampled from a man aged 35 to 55 with active or convalescent COVID-19.

The rearrangement links TRBV28 to TRBJ2-2; 7 bases align to TRBD1. The CDR3 is 19 residues long. With V trimmed by 3 bases and J by 4 bases, 17 bases remained unmatched. Germline CDR1 reads MDHEN; CDR2 reads SYDVKM. The DNA for the CDR3 is TGTGCCAGCAGTTTCGGACCTTTGACAGGGAAGGTTCTCACCGGGGAGCTGTTTTTT. Translating it yields CASSFGPLTGKVLTGELFF. The variable domain in full, completed from reference TRBV28 and TRBJ2-2, reads DVKVTQSSRYLVKRTGEKVFLECVQDMDHENMFWYRQDPGLGLRLIYFSYDVKMKEKGDIPEGYSVSREKKERFSLILESASTNQTSMYLCASSFGPLTGKVLTGELFFGEGSRLTVL.

The rearrangement links TRBV6-5 to TRBJ1-6, with TRBD1 matching 8 bases. J was trimmed by 11 bases and V by 10 bases; bases with no gene match: 13. CDR1 MNHEY and CDR2 SVGAGI come from the germline V gene. The CDR3 loop spans 14 amino acids. The CDR3 nucleotides are TGTGCCACCGATTCCCGGGACAGGACAACACCCCTCCACTTT. Its protein is CATDSRDRTTPLHF.

The genes are TRBV4-1 and TRBJ1-1; D perhaps matches TRBD1 (5 bases). CDR1 and CDR2 (germline): MGHRA, YSYEKL. The V and J ends lost 0 bases and 4 bases respectively, with 9 bases between them. CDR3 length equals 14 residues. This CDR3 is CASSQEGVGTEAFF. Written as DNA, the CDR3 is TGCGCCAGCAGCCAAGAAGGGGTGGGCACTGAAGCTTTCTTT.

CDR3 sequence reads: CASSMKVAETQYF. Here the CDR3 DNA reads TGTGCCAGTAGTATGAAGGTAGCGGAGACCCAGTACTTC. V is TRBV19 and J is TRBJ2-5; perhaps TRBD2 as D (5 bases). CDR1 and CDR2 (germline): LNHDA, SQIVND (reference sequence). Between the trimmed V and J ends, which lost 3 bases and 5 bases, there was a span of 10 bases. The CDR3 is 13 residues long.

The chain has TRBV10-3 and TRBJ2-2; a possible D gene is TRBD2 (6 bases). V was clipped by 0 bases and J by 1 base, with 6 bases between them. This CDR3 comprises 15 residues. The germline CDR1 and CDR2 sequences are ENHRY and SYGVKD. The CDR3 region has the DNA TGTGCCATCAGTGAGTCCGGGGGGAACACCGGGGAGCTGTTTTTT. Translation: CAISESGGNTGELFF.

J is TRBJ2-5 and V is TRBV30; 8 bases are a match to TRBD1. CDR3 size: 15 residues. CDR1 and CDR2 (germline): GTSNPN, SVGIG (reference sequence). V shed 2 bases, J shed 4 bases, and the junction held 9 bases outside the gene matches. The CDR3 is CAWSPTGGRGETQYF. CDR3 in DNA: TGTGCCTGGAGTCCTACAGGGGGGCGAGGAGAGACCCAGTACTTC.

The chain is built from TRBV29-1 and TRBJ1-3; D remains unclear. This CDR3 is built from 12 residues. Germline V lookup: CDR1 SQVTM, CDR2 ANQGSEA. Trimming left V 7 bases short and J 3 bases short, with 10 bases between. CDR3 DNA sequence: TGCAGCGCGACCCTCGGTGGAAACACCATATATTTT. Translation: CSATLGGNTIYF.

The V and J genes are TRBV28 and TRBJ2-3; TRBD2 aligns across 13 bases. This CDR3 spans 16 amino acids. Germline-derived CDR1 and CDR2 are MDHEN and SYDVKM. V dropped 5 bases and J dropped 6; count of bases not matched to a gene: 8. CDR3 sequence reads: CASSPGLAGVTDTQYF. The CDR3 DNA sequence: TGTGCCAGCAGTCCTGGACTAGCGGGGGTCACGGATACGCAGTATTTT.

The gene calls are TRBV9 and TRBJ1-3; no definite D call. The V end lost 0 bases, the J end lost 6 bases, and 10 bases lay between the germline ends. Germline V gene data show CDR1 as SGDLS and CDR2 as YYNGEE. CDR3 length: 14 residues. The CDR3 DNA reads TGTGCCAGCAGCGTAGAAAACAGCCTAAACACCATATATTTT. It specifies CASSVENSLNTIYF.

This sequence joins TRBV5-1 and TRBJ2-5; D might be TRBD1 (5 bases). This CDR3 spans 13 amino acids. The germline V and J ends were trimmed by 0 bases and 5 bases, with 8 bases remaining between them. Per germline, CDR1 SGHRS and CDR2 YFSETQ. CDR3 bases: TGCGCCAGCAGCTTGGAGGGGTATGAGACCCAGTACTTC. This translates into CASSLEGYETQYF.

The rearrangement joins TRBV7-9 to TRBJ1-2; the D gene is possibly TRBD1 (6 bases). CDR1 is SEHNR, CDR2 FQNEAQ, per germline (reference sequence). This CDR3 is built from 16 residues. The ends were cut back, 4 bases at V and 2 bases at J, with 17 bases in the middle. The CDR3 nucleotides are TGTGCCAGCAGCTCCAGCCAGGGGCAGGGGAACTATGGCTACACCTTC. Residues: CASSSSQGQGNYGYTF.

CDR3: CSAISGHEQYF. CDR3 bases: TGCAGTGCTATCTCTGGGCACGAGCAGTACTTC. The chain uses TRBV20-1 and TRBJ2-7; D is unresolved. CDR3 length: 11 amino acids. The V end was cut by 4 bases, the J end by 5 bases, with 9 bases between. Germline CDR1 reads DFQATT; CDR2 reads SNEGSKA (reference sequence).

The chain couples TRBV3-1 (or the pseudogene TRBV3-2) to TRBJ1-1, with TRBD1 as a possible D gene (5 bases). Germline loops: CDR1 LGHDT, CDR2 YNNKEL (reference sequence). The CDR3 runs 13 residues. The V end was cut by 7 bases, the J end by 3 bases, with 12 bases between. The CDR3: CASTWWGDTEAFF. The CDR3 region has the DNA TGTGCCAGCACCTGGTGGGGGGACACTGAAGCTTTCTTT.

The J gene is TRBJ2-5, the V gene TRBV3-1 (or the pseudogene TRBV3-2); 8 bases map to TRBD2. CDR1 and CDR2 from the germline V gene are LGHDT and YNNKEL (reference sequence). Germline trimming cut 4 bases from V and 4 bases from J; bases unmatched to any gene: 11. CDR3 length: 16 amino acids. DNA of the CDR3: TGTGCCAGCAGCCCCAGGGGTAGCGGGGTTCGAGAGACCCAGTACTTC. Its protein product is CASSPRGSGVRETQYF.

Comments on this clone: This specimen includes other DNA sequences encoding the same CDR3. This chain joins TRBV9 and TRBJ1-3; weak D call: TRBD1 (5 bases). Looked up from germline, CDR1 is SGDLS and CDR2 is YYNGEE. The CDR3 spans 16 residues. V lost 0 bases and J lost 0, with 10 bases in between. CDR3 nucleotides: TGTGCCAGCAGCGTAGGTGCGGGGGTCTCTGGAAACACCATATATTTT. Translating it yields CASSVGAGVSGNTIYF.

The gene calls are TRBV29-1 and TRBJ1-6; tentative D call: TRBD1 (5 bases). This CDR3 comprises 15 residues. Trimming took 4 bases from V and 3 from J, leaving 13 bases between them. Germline V gene lookup returns CDR1 SQVTM and CDR2 ANQGSEA. DNA of the CDR3: TGCAGCGTTGTGGAGGGAAGGGGCTATAATTCACCCCTCCACTTT. This codes for CSVVEGRGYNSPLHF.

The CDR3 sequence: CASSLHIQGDYGYTF. CDR3 bases: TGCGCCAGCAGCTTGCACATACAGGGTGACTATGGCTACACCTTC. The rearrangement links TRBV5-1 to TRBJ1-2; D might be TRBD1 (6 bases). The CDR3 totals 15 residues. V lost 1 base and J lost 3, with 13 bases in between. CDR1 is SGHRS, CDR2 YFSETQ, per germline.

This clone came up once. The chain combines TRBV15 with TRBJ2-3, with TRBD2 matching over 11 bases. V gave up 4 bases and J gave up 5 bases; unmatched junction bases: 5. Per germline, CDR1 LNHNV and CDR2 YYDKDF (reference sequence). This CDR3 contains 15 residues. The DNA for the CDR3 is TGTGCCACCAGCACCCTAGCGGGGGGAGTAGATACGCAGTATTTT. It codes for CATSTLAGGVDTQYF.

The chain carries TRBV5-6 and TRBJ2-7; 9 nucleotides agree with TRBD2. J was trimmed by 0 bases and V by 4 bases; bases with no gene match: 8. Germline V gene sequence: CDR1 SGHDT, CDR2 YYEEEE. CDR3 length: 16 residues. This CDR3 is CASSLLAGVSSYEQYF. CDR3 nucleotides: TGTGCCAGCAGCCTTTTAGCGGGAGTTAGCTCCTACGAGCAGTACTTC.

The chain is built from TRBV5-1 and TRBJ2-1; a weak D match, TRBD1 (6 bases). This CDR3 has 16 amino acids. Per the germline V gene, CDR1 is SGHRS and CDR2 is YFSETQ. V was shortened by 4 bases and J by 2 bases, with 16 bases between the two germline ends. The CDR3 DNA sequence: TGCGCCAGCAGCGGGTCGACAGGCACCCCCTACAATGAGCAGTTCTTC. Translating gives CASSGSTGTPYNEQFF.

V gene TRBV5-1 combines with J gene TRBJ2-1; 12 bases are shared with TRBD2. V lost 2 bases to trimming and J lost 8 bases; unmatched junction nucleotides: 5. Per germline, CDR1 SGHRS and CDR2 YFSETQ. This CDR3 is built from 15 residues. This CDR3 reads CASSLRTSGTDEQFF. The CDR3 nucleotides read TGCGCCAGCAGCTTACGGACTAGCGGGACCGATGAGCAGTTCTTC.

The chain couples TRBV30 to TRBJ2-7, with D possibly called TRBD1 or TRBD2 (6 bases each). Trimming took off 5 bases at V and 6 bases at J, with 17 bases between the two ends. The CDR3 has 13 residues. CDR1 and CDR2 from the germline V gene are GTSNPN and SVGIG (reference sequence). The CDR3 DNA sequence: TGTGCCTGGGACAGGCCCTTGGAGGGCGAGCAGTACTTC. Translated, it gives CAWDRPLEGEQYF.

V and J are TRBV5-1 and TRBJ2-3; a possible D gene is TRBD2 (5 bases). The CDR3 is 20 residues long. The V gene lost 0 bases and the J gene lost 0 bases, with 23 bases spanning the gap. Germline V gene lookup returns CDR1 SGHRS and CDR2 YFSETQ. This CDR3 reads CASSLGNWAVRASSTDTQYF. In nucleotides, the CDR3 is TGCGCCAGCAGCTTGGGGAATTGGGCAGTGCGGGCTTCTAGCACAGATACGCAGTATTTT.

The gene calls are TRBV27 and TRBJ1-4, with D hard to call. Between the trimmed V and J ends, which lost 1 base and 8 bases, there was a span of 14 bases. Germline assignment: CDR1 MNHEY and CDR2 SMNVEV (reference sequence). The CDR3 extends over 15 amino acids. The DNA for the CDR3 is TGTGCCAGCAGTTTATTCGGGGATATGAGGGAAAAACTGTTTTTT. Its translation: CASSLFGDMREKLFF.

The CDR3 region is CATAGLAGGYAYEQYF. The CDR3 nucleotides are TGCGCCACCGCGGGACTAGCGGGAGGATATGCCTACGAGCAGTACTTC. The chain employs TRBV10-2 and TRBJ2-7; TRBD2 agrees at 15 bases. The V segment lost 10 bases and the J segment 2 bases; nucleotides outside the gene matches: 9. The CDR3 contains 16 residues. Germline lookup yields CDR1 WSHSY and CDR2 SAAADI.

The chain carries TRBV6-5 and TRBJ1-2, with D unclear. Per the germline V gene, CDR1 is MNHEY and CDR2 is SVGAGI. The CDR3 contains 11 residues. The germline V and J ends were trimmed by 6 bases and 2 bases, with 4 bases remaining between them. CDR3 sequence (DNA): TGTGCCAGCAGGGAGAACTATGGCTACACCTTC. It encodes CASRENYGYTF.

The chain combines TRBV6-5 with TRBJ1-3, with unresolved D. Germline CDR1 and CDR2: MNHEY and SVGAGI. V gave up 7 bases and J gave up 2 bases, with 6 bases separating them. The CDR3 contains 12 residues. The DNA for the CDR3 is TGTGCCAGCATGAACACTGGAAACACCATATATTTT. It is translated as CASMNTGNTIYF.

This clone was seen once. V usage is TRBV9 and J usage is TRBJ2-1, with D unclear. The ends were cut back, 1 base at V and 6 bases at J, with 11 bases in the middle. CDR1 is SGDLS and CDR2 is YYNGEE in the germline V gene. The CDR3 contains 14 residues. The CDR3: CASSVFDSRNEQFF. In DNA form, the CDR3 reads TGTGCCAGCAGCGTATTTGACTCCCGCAATGAGCAGTTCTTC.